The clone carrying this T cell receptor beta chain appeared a single time. Antigen: not known. This entry comes from a study of T cell responses to AZD1222 COVID-19 vaccine. About the study: It was second doses at about 4 or about 12 weeks that were pooled.

Produced via immunoSEQ multiplex PCR; TCRdb's table is partial and in-frame only. This sample has about 120,000 clones, with approximately 87% found just once. Study observations and caveats: A rise in Spike-specific TCR breadth and depth followed two AZD1222 doses. Dominant CD4 TCR responses targeted spike regions 160-218 and 743-854. There were mostly white British donors and more females than males, and clonal diversity was possibly underestimated.

Per germline, CDR1 LGHDT and CDR2 YNNKEL (reference sequence). J lost 7 bases, V lost 4 bases, and 4 bases had no gene match. The CDR3 is 15 amino acids. The chain combines TRBV3-1 (or the pseudogene TRBV3-2) with TRBJ1-6; the match to TRBD1 covers 10 bases. This receptor was identified in an adult in good health. Sequencing was performed on peripheral blood, taken on day 0 of AZD1222 vaccination. This CDR3 is CASSPMTGGNSPLHF. CDR3 sequence (DNA): TGTGCCAGCAGCCCAATGACAGGGGGCAATTCACCCCTCCACTTT.